This T cell receptor (beta chain) was identified in a study of long-term antiretroviral therapy in people with HIV. The assay used was immunoSEQ (version v3.0), run at survey level. Sequenced by immunoSEQ multiplex PCR; TCRdb stores in-frame clones only, minus some. The sample comprises 15,000 to 20,000 clones, 85% to 90% of which are singletons, and about 11% rests with the top ten. Study conclusions and caveats: Pre-ART-expanded clones dominated the repertoire at all time points. Compared with controls, HIV repertoires showed narrower CDR3 length ranges.

The CDR3 spans 15 residues. V lost 4 bases to trimming and J lost 0 bases, with 13 bases between them. Per the germline V gene, CDR1 is LNHDA and CDR2 is SQIVND (reference sequence). Comment on this clone: The antigen is undetermined.

The clonotype was recovered from a man aged 45-65 years with HIV. The chain uses TRBV19 and TRBJ2-7, with D possibly TRBD1 on 5 matching bases. The sample consisted of unsorted PBMCs, taken 0.7 years before starting antiretroviral therapy. DNA for the CDR3: TGTGCCAGTAGTAACATCGGGCAGGGCTCCTACGAGCAGTACTTC. It translates to CASSNIGQGSYEQYF.